This TCR beta chain originates from a study of shared clonotypes between healthy human individuals. The naive CD8 population came from CD45RO-negative cells selected for CCR7, without terminally differentiated effector memory CD45RA+ cells. V was trimmed by 3 bases and J by 5 bases, leaving 10 bases between them. Germline CDR1 reads MDHEN; CDR2 reads SYDVKM. The CDR3 runs to 13 residues. Generated by immunoSEQ multiplex PCR, the TCRdb table keeps only in-frame clones and is missing some. The table lists almost 700,000 clones, around 90% of them singletons. In this sample, this clone turned up once. Other nucleotide sequences from this sample produce the same CDR3.

The source is a man aged 25 to 45 in good health. Input material: naive CD8+ T cells sorted from blood. The V and J genes are TRBV28 and TRBJ1-2; D possibly corresponds to TRBD1 (6 bases). The CDR3, as DNA: TGTGCCAGCAGTTTGGACAGAACGTATGGCTACACCTTC. Translation gives CASSLDRTYGYTF.